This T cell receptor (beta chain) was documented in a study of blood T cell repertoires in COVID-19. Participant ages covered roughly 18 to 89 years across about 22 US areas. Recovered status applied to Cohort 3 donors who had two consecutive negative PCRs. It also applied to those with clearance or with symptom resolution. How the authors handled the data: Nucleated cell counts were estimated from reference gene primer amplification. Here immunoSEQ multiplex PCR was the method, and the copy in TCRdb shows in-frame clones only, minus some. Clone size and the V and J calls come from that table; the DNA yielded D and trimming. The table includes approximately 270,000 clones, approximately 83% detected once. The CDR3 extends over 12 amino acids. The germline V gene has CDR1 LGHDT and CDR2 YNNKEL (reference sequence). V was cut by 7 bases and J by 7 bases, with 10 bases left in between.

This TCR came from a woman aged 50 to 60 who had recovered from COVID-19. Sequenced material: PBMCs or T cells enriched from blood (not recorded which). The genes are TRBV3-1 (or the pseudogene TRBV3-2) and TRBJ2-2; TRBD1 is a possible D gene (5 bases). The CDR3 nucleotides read TGTGCCAGCAATGGGGCTGGCGGGGAGCTGTTTTTT. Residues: CASNGAGGELFF.